Sequencing of this T cell receptor beta chain was carried out in a study of T cell clonotyping in hematopoietic cell transplantation. Study summary: Recipients' pretransplant samples followed cytoreduction. Overall study findings and caveats: Recipient TCR diversity dropped after transplant; expanded clonotypes rose from day 30 to 180.

Time point denoted: recipient sample about 28 days before transplant, after cytoreduction. Recipients were bled about 28 days pretransplant and at posttransplant days 30, 100, 180. V dropped 3 bases and J dropped 5; count of bases not matched to a gene: 6. CDR3 length: 16 amino acids. From germline, CDR1 is ENHRY and CDR2 SYGVKD. Libraries were prepared by immunoSEQ multiplex PCR; TCRdb keeps only in-frame clonotypes and omits some of them. The sample holds 45,000 to 60,000 clones; around 86% are singletons and the top ten take around 5.5%. Turning to this clone: Antigen: not known.

The chain employs TRBV10-3 and TRBJ2-1, with TRBD2 matching 11 bases. The sample in question was peripheral blood mononuclear cells, obtained before stem cell transplant. This sequence originates from a man between 60 and 75 years old with biphenotypic leukemia. Some clones in this sample may be carry-over from other donors' samples. CDR3 sequence (DNA): TGTGCCATCAGTGATAGGCTAGCGGGAGGCCACAATGAGCAGTTCTTC. As protein: CAISDRLAGGHNEQFF.